This section outlines one T cell receptor beta chain sequence together with its context. Its antigen is currently unknown. The CDR3 is 14 amino acids. Per the germline V gene, CDR1 is SNHLY and CDR2 is FYNNEI. The ends lost 1 base at V and 5 bases at J; junction bases unmatched: 4. Data came from immunoSEQ multiplex PCR; TCRdb stores just in-frame clones and leaves some out. The data show 160,000 or so clones, around 90% seen once. The sample belongs to a study of cytomegalovirus exposure and HLA in healthy donors. Whole-study results and caveats: Clusters of TCRs from the first cohort tended to co-occur in the 120 or so validation repertoires (as a later analysis found). Specificity of three CMV-associated chains for CMV antigens was verified in vitro. Rarity characterized most TCR sequences, yet some public TCRs appeared in many donors.

The TCR comes from a young man in good health and CMV-seronegative. Sequenced sample: PBMCs. The chain is built from TRBV2 and TRBJ2-5; 7 nucleotides agree with TRBD1. The CDR3, as DNA: TGTGCCAGCAGTGAAGACAGGGGCGGGGAGACCCAGTACTTC. Protein product: CASSEDRGGETQYF.